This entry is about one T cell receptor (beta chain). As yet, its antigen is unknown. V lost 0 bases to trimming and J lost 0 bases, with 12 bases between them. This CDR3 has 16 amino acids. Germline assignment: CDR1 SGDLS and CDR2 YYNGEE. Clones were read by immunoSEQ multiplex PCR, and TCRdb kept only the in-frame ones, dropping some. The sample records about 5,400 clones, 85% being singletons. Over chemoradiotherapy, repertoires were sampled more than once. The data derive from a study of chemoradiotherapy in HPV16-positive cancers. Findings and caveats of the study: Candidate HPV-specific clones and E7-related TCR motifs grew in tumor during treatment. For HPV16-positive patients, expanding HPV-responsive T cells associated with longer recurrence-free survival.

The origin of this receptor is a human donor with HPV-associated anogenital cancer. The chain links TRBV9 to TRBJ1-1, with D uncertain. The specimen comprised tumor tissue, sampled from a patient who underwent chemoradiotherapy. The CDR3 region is CASSVGSARMNTEAFF. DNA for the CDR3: TGTGCCAGCAGCGTAGGCTCCGCGAGGATGAACACTGAAGCTTTCTTT.